The rows below give T cell receptor beta chains drawn from one sample of a study of tumor-infiltrating lymphocytes in primary liver carcinoma. TCRdb independently ran MiXCR on the multiplex PCR reads; one entry per CDR3 protein. The table includes just under 45,000 distinct CDR3 sequences, approximately 70% detected once. Sequenced: liver tumor tissue from sampling region 2. These receptors all come from a man in his forties or fifties with primary liver carcinoma and hepatitis B virus infection. CDR3s include the opening cysteine and the closing phenylalanine or tryptophan. A D gene is named only where the DNA matches it firmly. The size entry is marked missing in some rows and otherwise reads once, few, many or a size class.

j_call,v_call,clone_size,d_call,cdr3_aa,cdr3_nt
TRBJ2-7,TRBV7-9,many,-,CASSYSAISYEQYF,TGTGCCAGCAGCTATAGCGCCATCTCCTACGAGCAGTACTTC
TRBJ2-2,TRBV12-3/TRBV12-4,-,TRBD1,CASNTDRGRPGELFF,TGCGCCAGTAACACGGACAGGGGGCGCCCCGGGGAGCTGTTTTTT
TRBJ2-7,TRBV28,-,-,CAGSLQRPVGQYF,TGTGCCGGCAGTTTACAGAGGCCCGTGGGGCAGTACTTC
TRBJ2-1,TRBV7-9,once,TRBD1,CASSPDRGPCIEQFF,TGTGCCAGCAGCCCTGACAGGGGGCCGTGCATTGAGCAGTTCTTC
TRBJ2-5,TRBV6-4,-,TRBD2,CASDRSSGTEETQSF,TGTGCCAGTGACAGGTCTAGCGGGACGGAAGAGACCCAGTCCTTC
TRBJ2-5,TRBV4-3,-,TRBD2,CASSQAASGRAGETRYF,TGCGCCAGCAGCCAAGCGGCTAGCGGGAGGGCCGGTGAGACCCGGTACTTC
TRBJ2-7,TRBV21-1,-,-,CASSTGTEGYYEHYF,TGTGCCAGCAGCACCGGGACAGAGGGATACTACGAGCACTACTTC
TRBJ2-1,TRBV12-3/TRBV12-4,few,-,CASNGLGGDEQFF,TGTGCCAGCAATGGGCTGGGGGGTGATGAGCAGTTCTTC
TRBJ2-5,TRBV11-2,-,-,CVSSLRVAFRLQETQYF,TGTGTCAGCAGCTTAAGGGTTGCTTTCCGACTCCAAGAGACCCAGTACTTC
TRBJ2-7,TRBV28,once,-,CASNAPRGTYYEQYF,TGTGCCAGCAATGCTCCCAGGGGCACATACTACGAGCAGTACTTC
TRBJ2-7,TRBV29-1,once,-,CRAMTSGTGTPYQHYF,TGCAGGGCCATGACATCTGGGACCGGCACTCCCTACCAGCACTACTTC
TRBJ2-1,TRBV5-1,-,TRBD1,CASSLMLGGYDEQFF,TGCGCCAGCAGCTTAATGCTAGGGGGCTACGATGAGCAGTTCTTC
TRBJ2-3,TRBV24-1,many,TRBD1,CATSDSLGQAILDTQYF,TGTGCCACCAGTGATTCTTTAGGACAGGCAATTCTAGATACGCAGTATTTT
TRBJ2-5,TRBV6-5,-,-,CASSYLNSGRSQETQYF,TGTGCCAGCAGTTACTTGAATAGTGGCAGGTCCCAAGAGACCCAGTACTTC
TRBJ2-7,TRBV30,-,-,CAWEGNGRYF,TGTGCCTGGGAGGGGAATGGGCGATACTTC
TRBJ2-2,TRBV6-5,-,-,CASTPTGTGGELFF,TGTGCTAGCACTCCCACAGGGACGGGCGGGGAGCTGTTTTTT
TRBJ2-4,TRBV6-1,many,TRBD1,CASSERIGQGATKNIQYF,TGTGCCAGCAGTGAAAGGATTGGACAGGGGGCGACCAAAAACATTCAGTACTTC
TRBJ2-1,TRBV7-9,-,-,CASSFKGAGGYYNEQLF,TGTGCCAGCAGCTTTAAGGGAGCAGGAGGGTACTACAATGAGCAGTTATTC
TRBJ2-5,TRBV4-3,-,-,CASSLAYEESQYF,TGCGCCAGCAGCCTAGCGTATGAAGAGAGCCAATACTTC
TRBJ1-3,TRBV5-1,many,-,CASSPESGNTIYF,TGCGCCAGCAGCCCGGAAAGTGGAAACACCATATATTTT
TRBJ1-2,TRBV5-1,-,TRBD1,CASTTGDSYGYTF,TGCGCCAGCACTACCGGGGACAGCTATGGCTACACCTTC
TRBJ2-2,TRBV7-8,-,-,CASSRTGRGPGELFF,TGTGCCAGCAGCCGTACAGGGAGGGGCCCCGGGGAGCTGTTTTTT
TRBJ2-7,TRBV12-3/TRBV12-4,-,TRBD2,CASSDPGLASYNEQYF,TGTGCCAGCAGTGATCCGGGACTAGCATCCTACAATGAGCAGTACTTC
TRBJ2-1,TRBV14,-,-,CASGAVAAWVNNEQFF,TGTGCTAGCGGTGCCGTAGCGGCATGGGTAAACAATGAGCAGTTCTTC
TRBJ2-2,TRBV5-4,-,TRBD2,CASSFGRNRASGAGEPFF,TGTGCCAGCAGCTTTGGGCGAAATAGGGCTAGCGGGGCCGGGGAGCCGTTCTTC
TRBJ2-1,TRBV7-3,-,-,CASSRTGTRIYNEQFF,TGTGCCAGTAGTCGAACCGGGACCAGAATCTACAATGAGCAGTTCTTC
TRBJ1-3,TRBV12-3/TRBV12-4,-,-,CASSGPTISGNTINF,TGTGCCAGCAGTGGGCCGACTATCTCTGGAAACACTATAAATTTT
TRBJ1-1,TRBV7-9,-,TRBD1,CASSPRVTGGITESFF,TGTGCTAGCAGCCCCCGGGTGACAGGGGGAATCACTGAATCTTTCTTT